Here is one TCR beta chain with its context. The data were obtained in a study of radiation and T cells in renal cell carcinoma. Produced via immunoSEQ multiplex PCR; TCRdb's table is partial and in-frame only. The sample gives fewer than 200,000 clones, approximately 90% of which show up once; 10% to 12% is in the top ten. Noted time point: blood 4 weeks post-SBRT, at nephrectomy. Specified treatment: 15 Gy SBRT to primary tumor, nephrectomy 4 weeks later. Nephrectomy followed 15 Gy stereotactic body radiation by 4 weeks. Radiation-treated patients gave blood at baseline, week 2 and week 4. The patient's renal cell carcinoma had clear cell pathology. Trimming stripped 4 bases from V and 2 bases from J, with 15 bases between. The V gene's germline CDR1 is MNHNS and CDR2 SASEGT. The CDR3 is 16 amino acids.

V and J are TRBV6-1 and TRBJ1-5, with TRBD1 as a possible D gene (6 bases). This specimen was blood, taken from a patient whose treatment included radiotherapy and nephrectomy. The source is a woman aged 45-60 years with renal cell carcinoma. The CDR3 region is CASSVNLGQRNQPQHF. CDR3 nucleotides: TGTGCCAGCAGTGTCAATCTTGGACAGCGCAATCAGCCCCAGCATTTT.